This TCR beta chain was sequenced during a study of T cells in Graves' hyperthyroidism and ophthalmopathy. Overall study context: Peripheral blood was obtained at initial diagnosis, preceding any treatment. Whole-study results and caveats: Most thyroid clonotypes expanded above 0.001 were also detected in blood.

This clonotype has a count of ten or more. As yet, its antigen is unknown. Trimming cost V 2 bases and J 2 bases, with 11 bases left between them. This CDR3 region has 15 residues. The authors took PBMCs from 9.5 to 10 ml fresh peripheral blood. Amplification of TCR beta CDR3 regions was performed using RNA transcripts as template. The TCR CDR3 was amplified in a first-round RT-PCR using the HTBI primer set. TCRdb called the multiplex PCR reads again in MiXCR, with one record for every CDR3 protein. Here the sample spans approximately 430,000 distinct CDR3 sequences, 14% to 15% being singletons. J is TRBJ2-3 and V is TRBV12-3 or TRBV12-4; D is perhaps TRBD2 (6 bases). Sequenced material: blood. The origin of this receptor is a man younger than 35 with Graves' ophthalmopathy. CDR3 DNA sequence: TGTGCCAGCAGTTTACGGCTAGCGACCACAGATACGCAGTATTTT. Its protein is CASSLRLATTDTQYF.